The sequence of this T cell receptor beta chain was determined in a study of blood T cell repertoires in COVID-19. As for the study in general: Specimens from acute and convalescent COVID-19 originated in the United States, Italy and Spain.

Only in-frame clones appear in the TCRdb table, and some are missing; sequencing was by immunoSEQ multiplex PCR. Of 110,000 to 150,000 clones listed, 65% to 80% are singletons. Ten or more counts support this clone. CDR1 and CDR2 from the germline V gene are MNHEY and SVGEGT. V dropped 0 bases and J dropped 3; count of bases not matched to a gene: 7. CDR3 length equals 16 residues. The sequence was collected from a man in his sixties with acute or convalescent COVID-19. Sample: peripheral blood. This chain links TRBV6-2 or TRBV6-3 with TRBJ2-7; TRBD2 matches at 8 bases. In nucleotides, the CDR3 is TGTGCCAGCAGTTACTCGGTACTAGCGGTAAACTACGAGCAGTACTTC. It yields the protein CASSYSVLAVNYEQYF.